This T cell receptor (beta chain) was documented in a study of OX40 agonist ivuxolimab in advanced cancers. General study points: Normalized expansion of T-cell clones was also low for some nonresponders.

Autoimmune disease history or systemic immunosuppression led to patient exclusion. There are a few counts of this clone. The antigen remains undetermined. Profiled with immunoSEQ multiplex PCR; TCRdb holds only in-frame clones, not every one. The table includes about 74,000 clones, under 90% detected once. This CDR3 contains 16 residues. Trimming cost V 4 bases and J 8 bases, with 18 bases left between them. Per germline, CDR1 MNHEY and CDR2 SMNVEV (reference sequence). The chain employs TRBV27 and TRBJ1-6; unclear D gene. Sequencing used CD4+ or CD8+ T cells sorted from blood, obtained in a trial of the OX40 agonist ivuxolimab. The sequence was obtained from an adult with an advanced solid tumor such as melanoma, head and neck, liver or kidney cancer. The CDR3 sequence is CASSSTHLETYSPLHF. The DNA of the CDR3 is TGTGCCAGCAGTTCCACACATCTGGAAACGTATTCACCCCTCCACTTT.